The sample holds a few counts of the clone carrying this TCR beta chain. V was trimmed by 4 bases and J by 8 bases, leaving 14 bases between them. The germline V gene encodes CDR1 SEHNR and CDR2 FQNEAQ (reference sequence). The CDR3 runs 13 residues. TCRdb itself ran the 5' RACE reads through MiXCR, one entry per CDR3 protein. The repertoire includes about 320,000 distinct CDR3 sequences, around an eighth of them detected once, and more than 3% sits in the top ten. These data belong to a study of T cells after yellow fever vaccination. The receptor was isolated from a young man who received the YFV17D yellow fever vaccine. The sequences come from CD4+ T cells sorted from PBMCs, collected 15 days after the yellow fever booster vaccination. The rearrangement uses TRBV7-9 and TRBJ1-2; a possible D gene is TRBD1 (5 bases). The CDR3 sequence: CASSSDGGFGYTF. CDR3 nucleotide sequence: TGTGCCAGCAGCTCCGATGGGGGATTCGGCTACACCTTC.